This T cell receptor beta chain was identified in a study of cytomegalovirus exposure and HLA in healthy donors. V lost 4 bases and J lost 1; bases outside the gene matches: 10. The germline V gene encodes CDR1 SGHRS and CDR2 YFSETQ. The CDR3 contains 17 residues. About this clone itself: Its antigen is undetermined.

Sequenced by immunoSEQ multiplex PCR; TCRdb stores in-frame clones only, minus some. The sample shows fewer than 120,000 clones, over 85% of them seen only once. Findings and caveats of the study: Among TCR beta chains, those listed as cytomegalovirus-associated numbered some 160. Some public TCRs appeared in many individuals, while most sequences were rare.

Sequenced sample: PBMCs. V is TRBV5-1 and J is TRBJ1-1, with 10 nucleotides matching TRBD1. This receptor was identified in a woman aged 18-29 years in good health and CMV-seronegative. The CDR3 DNA follows: TGCGCCAGCAGCAAGAGACAGGGGGCCAAGGGGAACACTGAAGCTTTCTTT. It encodes CASSKRQGAKGNTEAFF.